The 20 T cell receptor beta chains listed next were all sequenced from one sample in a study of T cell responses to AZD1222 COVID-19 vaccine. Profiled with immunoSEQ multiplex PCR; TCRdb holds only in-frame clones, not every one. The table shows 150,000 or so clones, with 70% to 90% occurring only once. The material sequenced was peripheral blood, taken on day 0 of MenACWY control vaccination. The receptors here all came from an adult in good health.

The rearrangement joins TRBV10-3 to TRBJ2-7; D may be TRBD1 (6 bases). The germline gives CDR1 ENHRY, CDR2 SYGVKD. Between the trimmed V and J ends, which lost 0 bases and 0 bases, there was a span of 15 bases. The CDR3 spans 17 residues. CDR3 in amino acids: CAISESSRGPSSYEQYF. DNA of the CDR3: TGTGCCATCAGTGAGTCATCCAGGGGACCAAGCTCCTACGAGCAGTACTTC.

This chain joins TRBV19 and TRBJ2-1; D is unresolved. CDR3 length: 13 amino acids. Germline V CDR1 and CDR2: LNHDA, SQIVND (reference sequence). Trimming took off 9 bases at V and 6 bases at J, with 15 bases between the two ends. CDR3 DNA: TGTGCCAGCAGACGCCAGCTGGGCAATGAGCAGTTCTTC. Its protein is CASRRQLGNEQFF.

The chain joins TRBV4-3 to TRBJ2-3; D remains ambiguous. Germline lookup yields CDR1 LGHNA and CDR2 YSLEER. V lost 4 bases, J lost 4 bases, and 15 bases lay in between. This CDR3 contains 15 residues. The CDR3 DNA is TGCGCCAGCAGCCGAGGCGTGGGTGTCTCAGATACGCAGTATTTT. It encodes CASSRGVGVSDTQYF.

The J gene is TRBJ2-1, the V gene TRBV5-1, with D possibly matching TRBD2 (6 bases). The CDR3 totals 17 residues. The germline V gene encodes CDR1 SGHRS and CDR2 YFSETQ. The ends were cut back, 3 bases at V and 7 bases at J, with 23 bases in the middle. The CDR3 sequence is CASSYLLIDSGLNEQFF. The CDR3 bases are TGCGCCAGCAGCTACCTCCTAATCGACAGCGGGCTGAATGAGCAGTTCTTC.

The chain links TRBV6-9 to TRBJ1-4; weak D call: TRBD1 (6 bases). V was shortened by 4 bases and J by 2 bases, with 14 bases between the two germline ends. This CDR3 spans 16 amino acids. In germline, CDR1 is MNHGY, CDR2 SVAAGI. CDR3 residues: CASSWVCTGTNEKLFF. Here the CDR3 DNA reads TGTGCCAGCAGTTGGGTCTGTACAGGGACTAATGAAAAACTGTTTTTT.

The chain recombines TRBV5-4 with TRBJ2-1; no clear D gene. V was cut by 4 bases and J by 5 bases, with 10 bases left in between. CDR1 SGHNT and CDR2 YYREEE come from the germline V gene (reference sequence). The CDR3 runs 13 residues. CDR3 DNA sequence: TGTGCCAGCAGCCACATGATTGACAATGAGCAGTTCTTC. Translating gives CASSHMIDNEQFF.

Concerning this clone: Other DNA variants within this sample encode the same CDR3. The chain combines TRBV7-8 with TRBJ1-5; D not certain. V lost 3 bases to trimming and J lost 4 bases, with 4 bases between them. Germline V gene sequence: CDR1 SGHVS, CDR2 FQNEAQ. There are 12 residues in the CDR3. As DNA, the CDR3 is TGTGCCAGCAGCTTGGTGAATCAGCCCCAGCATTTT. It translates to CASSLVNQPQHF.

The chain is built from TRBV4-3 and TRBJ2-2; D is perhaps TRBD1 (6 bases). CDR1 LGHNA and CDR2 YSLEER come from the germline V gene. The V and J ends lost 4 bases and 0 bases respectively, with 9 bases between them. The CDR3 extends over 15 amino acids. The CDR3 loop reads CASSRGGANTGELFF. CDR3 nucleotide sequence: TGCGCCAGCAGCCGTGGGGGCGCGAACACCGGGGAGCTGTTTTTT.

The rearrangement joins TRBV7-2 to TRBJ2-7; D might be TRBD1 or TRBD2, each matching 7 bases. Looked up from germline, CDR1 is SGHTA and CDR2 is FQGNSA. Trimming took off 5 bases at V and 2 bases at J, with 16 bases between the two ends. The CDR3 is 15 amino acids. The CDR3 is CASSIYRGGAYEQYF. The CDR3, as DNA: TGTGCCAGCAGCATCTACAGGGGAGGGGCCTACGAGCAGTACTTC. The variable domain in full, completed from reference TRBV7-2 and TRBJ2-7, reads GAGVSQSPSNKVTEKGKDVELRCDPISGHTALYWYRQSLGQGLEFLIYFQGNSAPDKSGLPSDRFSAERTGGSVSTLTIQRTQQEDSAVYLCASSIYRGGAYEQYFGPGTRLTVT.

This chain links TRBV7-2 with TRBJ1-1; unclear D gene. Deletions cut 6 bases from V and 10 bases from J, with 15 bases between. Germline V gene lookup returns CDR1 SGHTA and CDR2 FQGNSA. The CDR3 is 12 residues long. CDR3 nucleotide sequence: TGTGCCAGCAGTCGACAACCAGGCGGAGCTTTCTTT. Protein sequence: CASSRQPGGAFF.

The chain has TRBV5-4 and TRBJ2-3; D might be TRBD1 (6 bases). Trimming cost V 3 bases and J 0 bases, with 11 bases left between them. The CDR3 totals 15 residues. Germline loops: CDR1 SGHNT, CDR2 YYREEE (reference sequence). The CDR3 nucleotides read TGTGCCAGCAGCTCAGGACAGTCTAGCACAGATACGCAGTATTTT. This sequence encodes CASSSGQSSTDTQYF.

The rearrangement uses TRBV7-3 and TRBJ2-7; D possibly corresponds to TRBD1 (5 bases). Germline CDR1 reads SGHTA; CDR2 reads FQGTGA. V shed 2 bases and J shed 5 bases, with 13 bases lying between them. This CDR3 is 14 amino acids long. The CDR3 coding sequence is TGTGCCAGCAGCTTACGCAGGGAAGCGAACGAGCAGTACTTC. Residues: CASSLRREANEQYF.

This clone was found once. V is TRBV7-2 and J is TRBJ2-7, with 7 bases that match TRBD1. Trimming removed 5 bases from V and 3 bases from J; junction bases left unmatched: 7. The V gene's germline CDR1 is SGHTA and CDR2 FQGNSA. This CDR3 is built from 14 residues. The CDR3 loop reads CASSDGSGGYEQYF. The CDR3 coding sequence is TGTGCCAGCAGCGACGGGTCAGGGGGCTACGAGCAGTACTTC.

CDR3 sequence reads: CATKNRGNTEAFF. DNA of the CDR3: TGTGCCACCAAGAACCGCGGGAACACTGAAGCTTTCTTT. The chain recombines TRBV24-1 with TRBJ1-1; D not resolved. CDR1 and CDR2 (germline): KGHDR, SFDVKD. With 8 bases removed from V and 1 base from J, the gap between germline ends came to 10 bases. The CDR3 is 13 residues long.

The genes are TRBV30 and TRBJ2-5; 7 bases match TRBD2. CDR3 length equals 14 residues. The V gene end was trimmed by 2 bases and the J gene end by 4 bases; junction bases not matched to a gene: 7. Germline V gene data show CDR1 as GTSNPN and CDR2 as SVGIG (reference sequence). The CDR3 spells CAWSRWGGAETQYF. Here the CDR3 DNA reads TGTGCCTGGAGTAGGTGGGGAGGGGCAGAGACCCAGTACTTC.

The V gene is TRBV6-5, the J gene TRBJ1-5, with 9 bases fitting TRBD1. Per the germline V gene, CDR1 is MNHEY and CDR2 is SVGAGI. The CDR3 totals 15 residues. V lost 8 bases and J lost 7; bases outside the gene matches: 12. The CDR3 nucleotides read TGTGCCAGCCTCCGGGACAGGGTCGAGGGACAGCCCCAGCATTTT. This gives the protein CASLRDRVEGQPQHF.

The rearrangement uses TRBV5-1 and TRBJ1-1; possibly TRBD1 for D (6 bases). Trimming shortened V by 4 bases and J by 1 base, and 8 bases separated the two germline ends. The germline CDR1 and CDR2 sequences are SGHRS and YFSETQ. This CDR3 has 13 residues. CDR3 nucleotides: TGCGCCAGCAGCCAGACAGGGAACACTGAAGCTTTCTTT. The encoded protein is CASSQTGNTEAFF.

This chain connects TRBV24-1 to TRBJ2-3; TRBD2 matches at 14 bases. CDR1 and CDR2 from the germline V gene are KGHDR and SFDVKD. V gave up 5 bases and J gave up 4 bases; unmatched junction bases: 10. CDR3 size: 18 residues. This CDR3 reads CATSAVPGLAGGPDTQYF. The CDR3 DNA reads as TGTGCCACCAGTGCCGTCCCCGGACTAGCGGGAGGCCCAGATACGCAGTATTTT.

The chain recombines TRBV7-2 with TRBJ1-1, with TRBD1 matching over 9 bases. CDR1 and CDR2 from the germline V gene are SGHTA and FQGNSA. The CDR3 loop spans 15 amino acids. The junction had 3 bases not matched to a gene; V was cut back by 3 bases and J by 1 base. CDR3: CASSFGTGRNTEAFF. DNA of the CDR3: TGTGCCAGCAGCTTTGGGACAGGGCGGAACACTGAAGCTTTCTTT.

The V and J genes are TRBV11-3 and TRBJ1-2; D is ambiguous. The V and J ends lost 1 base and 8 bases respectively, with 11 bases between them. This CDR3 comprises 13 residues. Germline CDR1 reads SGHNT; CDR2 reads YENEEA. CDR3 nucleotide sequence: TGTGCCAGCAGCTTAGCAACGAAGGCGGGCTACACCTTC. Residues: CASSLATKAGYTF.